This T cell receptor (beta chain) was sequenced in a study of blood T cells in healthy people across ages. General study results and limits: It was not known whether donors were CMV positive (a possible confounder of expanded clonotype changes). Whereas aged donors had fewer naive CD4+ cells, long-lived donors had more of them and higher diversity.

Points on this clonotype: The antigen remains undetermined.

Germline V gene sequence: CDR1 SNHLY, CDR2 FYNNEI. Deletions cut 4 bases from V and 6 bases from J, with 12 bases between. This CDR3 is 13 amino acids long. A sample-barcoded 5' primer and a J-beta primer mix were used in a second PCR of roughly 7 to 12 cycles. Researchers report that a template-switch adaptor with 12 random nucleotides tagged each cDNA molecule. Sequencing recovered at least 3 million CDR3-containing paired-end reads from each sample. TCRdb reprocessed the 5' RACE reads via MiXCR and lists one record per CDR3 protein. Among some 1.8 million distinct CDR3 sequences listed, more than 35% were seen once.

Material for sequencing was blood. The chain joins TRBV2 to TRBJ1-2; D unclear. This receptor was obtained from a human donor in good health. CDR3 protein: CASSGFMGDGYTF. The CDR3 coding sequence is TGTGCCAGCAGTGGATTTATGGGAGATGGCTACACCTTC.